This T cell receptor (beta chain) emerged from a study of cytomegalovirus exposure and HLA in healthy donors. Both 60 Vbeta primers and 13 Jbeta primers went into the PCR. The data were produced by immunoSEQ multiplex PCR, yet TCRdb's version contains in-frame clones alone and is incomplete. Here the sample spans 110,000 or so clones, approximately 16% being singletons. This clone was recorded many times. J was trimmed by 7 bases and V by 7 bases; bases with no gene match: 14. CDR1 is SQVTM, CDR2 ANQGSEA, per germline. The CDR3 contains 15 residues. This clonotype was sampled from a female donor in good health and CMV-seronegative. The sequencing input was PBMCs. The chain links TRBV29-1 to TRBJ2-4, with 9 bases lining up with TRBD2. CDR3 protein: CSASGGGRAGNIQYF. The CDR3 nucleotides are TGCAGCGCCTCCGGGGGCGGGAGGGCGGGGAACATTCAGTACTTC.